This T cell receptor (beta chain) comes out of a study of blood T cell repertoires in COVID-19. Data came from immunoSEQ multiplex PCR; TCRdb stores just in-frame clones and leaves some out. Counted here are 350,000 to 450,000 clones, around 90% occurring once; the ten biggest clones make up under 3%. V dropped 3 bases and J dropped 2; count of bases not matched to a gene: 8. Germline values: CDR1 SGHDT, CDR2 YYEEEE. The CDR3 is 17 amino acids. This receptor was taken from a human donor in a cohort sampled during active COVID-19. The sample comprised peripheral blood. This chain joins TRBV5-6 and TRBJ2-5; 12 bases agree with TRBD2. CDR3 amino acids: CASSYRLAGEKQETQYF. CDR3 bases: TGTGCCAGCAGCTACCGACTAGCGGGAGAAAAACAAGAGACCCAGTACTTC.